A single count supports the clone carrying this T cell receptor beta chain. Antigen specificity is unknown. The sample comes from a study of cytomegalovirus exposure and HLA in healthy donors. Study in general: Out of 398 genotyped donors, roughly 80% belonged to the Caucasian-associated ancestry cluster. Points from the study as a whole: Later analysis showed most CMV-associated TCR beta chains appearing HLA-restricted.

When sampled, the donors appeared nominally healthy, though they likely had unrecorded immune exposures. J gave up 5 bases and V 4 bases, and 0 bases lay outside the gene matches. CDR3 size: 12 residues. Germline-derived CDR1 and CDR2 are ENHRY and SYGVKD. Both 60 Vbeta primers and 13 Jbeta primers went into the PCR. Under the authors' procedure: Unique TCR beta chains numbered 80 million to 95 million in a later analysis, with about 11 million shared. Sequencing was performed with immunoSEQ multiplex PCR; in TCRdb, only in-frame clones are kept and a portion is missing. Clone size and V and J calls were adopted from that table, with D and trimming inferred from the DNA. The sample lists 120,000 or so clones, 60% to 80% occurring once.

The rearrangement joins TRBV10-3 to TRBJ2-3, with 7 bases that match TRBD2. The sequence came from a man aged 45-60 years in good health and CMV-seropositive. The sample comprised PBMCs. The CDR3: CAISGGRDTQYF. The CDR3, as DNA: TGTGCCATCAGTGGCGGGAGAGATACGCAGTATTTT.